This T cell receptor (beta chain) is from a study of CD8+ T cells in alopecia areata. Study at large: Patients in the treated group were given tofacitinib by mouth, 5 to 10 mg twice a day. A 6-month period off drug followed tofacitinib, which lasted 6 to 18 months.

Once RNA had been extracted, it was reverse transcribed into cDNA to act as the sequencing template. Sequencing was performed with immunoSEQ multiplex PCR; in TCRdb, only in-frame clones are kept and a portion is missing. The repertoire holds about 200,000 clones, with about three fifths as singletons. The treatment denotes: oral pan-JAK inhibitor, 5-10 mg twice daily. Findings and limits, study-wide: Among patients, TCR sharing was less clear than in mice, a difference possibly due in part to HLA diversity in the patient population. Scalp sequencing also captures normal skin's resident alphabeta T cells.

This clone was picked up a small number of times. As yet, its antigen is unknown. Sequencing used CD4+ T cells sorted from blood, obtained at week 24, from a patient treated with tofacitinib. The source is a human donor with alopecia areata.

The CDR3 loop is CSTYPPPGFSARDTEAFF. The CDR3 nucleotides read TGCAGCACTTACCCACCTCCAGGGTTTTCTGCCAGGGACACTGAAGCTTTCTTT. This chain connects TRBV29-1 to TRBJ1-1, with D possibly being TRBD1 (5 bases). The V gene lost 8 bases and the J gene lost 3 bases, with 31 bases spanning the gap. The length of the CDR3 is 18 residues. From germline, CDR1 is SQVTM and CDR2 ANQGSEA.